The 6 T cell receptor beta chains below come from one sample, sequenced in a study of blood T cells in healthy people across ages. A second PCR, run for about 7 to 11 cycles, used a sample-barcoded 5' primer plus a J-beta primer mix. TCRdb re-called the 5' RACE reads with MiXCR, one entry per CDR3 protein. The sample holds approximately 730,000 distinct CDR3 sequences; approximately 53% are singletons and the top ten take approximately 40%. Sequencing was performed on blood. These receptors were obtained from an older man in good health.

V is TRBV20-1 and J is TRBJ2-5; D might be TRBD2 (6 bases). V was cut by 6 bases and J by 4 bases, with 15 bases left in between. Germline values: CDR1 DFQATT, CDR2 SNEGSKA (reference sequence). The length of the CDR3 is 13 residues. CDR3 DNA sequence: TGCAGTGCGGAGACTAGTAGGGGAGAGACCCAGTACTTC. The encoded protein is CSAETSRGETQYF.

V and J are TRBV20-1 and TRBJ1-2; a possible D gene is TRBD1 (6 bases). CDR1 and CDR2 (germline): DFQATT, SNEGSKA (reference sequence). V dropped 3 bases and J dropped 2 bases, with 10 bases sitting between them. The CDR3 extends over 13 amino acids. CDR3 amino acids: CSASDRSNYGYTF. In DNA, the CDR3 is TGCAGTGCTAGCGACAGGTCCAACTATGGCTACACCTTC.

The chain combines TRBV10-3 with TRBJ2-7; the match to TRBD1 covers 9 bases. J lost 8 bases, V lost 2 bases, and 4 bases had no gene match. Germline V gives CDR1 ENHRY, CDR2 SYGVKD. The length of the CDR3 is 13 residues. The CDR3 is CAISEPDRGKQYF. DNA of the CDR3: TGTGCCATCAGTGAGCCAGACAGGGGGAAGCAGTACTTC.

This clonotype occurred once. Sequence at one end of the junction differs from germline and may be a read error. CDR3 in DNA: TGTGCCTGCAGCCAAAGGGTTTACACTGAAGCTTTCTTT. Translation gives CACSQRVYTEAFF. The V and J genes are TRBV3-1 and TRBJ1-1; D gene ambiguous. Germline CDR1 LGHDT, CDR2 YNNKEL (reference sequence). CDR3 length: 13 residues.

The chain is built from TRBV11-1 and TRBJ2-3, with TRBD2 matching 10 bases. Unmatched junction bases numbered 9, after V lost 1 base and J lost 5 bases. Germline CDR1 is SGHAT and CDR2 is FQDESV (reference sequence). The length of the CDR3 is 17 residues. The CDR3 DNA reads TGTGCCAGCAGCTTAGTTCCTAGCGGGGGCAATCGAGATACGCAGTATTTT. It yields the protein CASSLVPSGGNRDTQYF.

The chain employs TRBV12-3 or TRBV12-4 and TRBJ2-5, with a possible D match to TRBD2 (5 bases). The J call may be in error: the DNA end matches TRBJ2-7 better. The length of the CDR3 is 15 residues. The CDR3 loop is CASSTRAELTDEQYF. The CDR3 DNA reads as TGTGCCAGCAGTACGAGGGCGGAATTAACGGACGAGCAGTACTTC.